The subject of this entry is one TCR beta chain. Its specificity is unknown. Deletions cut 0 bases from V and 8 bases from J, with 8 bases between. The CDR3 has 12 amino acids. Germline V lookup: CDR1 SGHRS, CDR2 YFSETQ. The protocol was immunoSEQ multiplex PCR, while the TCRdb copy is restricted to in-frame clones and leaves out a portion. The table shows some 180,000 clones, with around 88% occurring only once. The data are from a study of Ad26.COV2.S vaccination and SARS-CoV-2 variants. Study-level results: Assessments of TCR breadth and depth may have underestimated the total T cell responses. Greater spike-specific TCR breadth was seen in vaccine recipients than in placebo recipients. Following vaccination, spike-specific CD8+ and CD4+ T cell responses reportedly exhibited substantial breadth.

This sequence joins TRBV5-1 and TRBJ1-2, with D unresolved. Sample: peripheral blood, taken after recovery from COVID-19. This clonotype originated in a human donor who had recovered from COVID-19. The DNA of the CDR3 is TGCGCCAGCAGCTTGGGGGGAAGGGGCTACACCTTC. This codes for CASSLGGRGYTF.